This TCR beta chain was found in a study of neurological immune-mediated disorders. General study points: The multiple sclerosis repertoire cluster was not associated with any clinical or MRI feature. It was the repertoires of 18 of 34 multiple sclerosis patients that phylogenetic grouping placed in one related-CDR3 cluster, which is a possible signature.

2 million unsorted PBMCs were stored in RNAlater at -80 °C before RNA extraction. CDR1 and CDR2 (germline): GTSNPN, SVGIG (reference sequence). The CDR3 spans 16 residues. Trimming removed 1 base from V and 0 bases from J, with 14 bases in between. 5'RACE with 10-nucleotide random UMIs generated the cDNA. TCRdb re-called the 5' RACE reads with MiXCR, one entry per CDR3 protein. The sample consists of fewer than 75,000 distinct CDR3 sequences, 3.4% of them appearing once. Concerning this clonotype: The antigen remains undetermined.

This TCR was sampled from a man in his forties or fifties with multiple sclerosis. This chain joins TRBV30 and TRBJ2-3; the D gene is possibly TRBD1 (6 bases). Specimen: PBMCs. In DNA, the CDR3 is TGTGCCTGGAGTGAACGGAGGACAGCTAGCACAGATACGCAGTATTTT. This gives the protein CAWSERRTASTDTQYF.